The following is a T cell receptor (beta chain) sequence with its context. Its recognized antigen is unknown. No quality values exist for individual bases; no much larger clone is one base distant. The germline V gene yields SGDLS for CDR1 and YYNGEE for CDR2. The CDR3, from cysteine to phenylalanine, totals 14 residues. Just CDR3 DNA is preserved here, 42 bases in frame from base 1. Compared with germline, V lacks 3 bases and J lacks 9 bases; bases without a gene match: 11. The data were taken from a study of OX40 agonist ivuxolimab in advanced cancers. Background on the whole study: Ivuxolimab was a fully human IgG2 agonistic monoclonal antibody targeting the costimulatory receptor OX40 (CD134). Intravenous ivuxolimab was administered to patients every 2 weeks at six dose levels: 0.01, 0.1, 0.3, 1.5, 3 and 10 mg/kg. Of the approximately 54 patients in dose escalation, around 20 had hepatocellular carcinoma, roughly 15 had melanoma, 9 had renal cell carcinoma and 9 had head and neck cancer. In the dose-escalation cohort, over 65% of patients were male, and the mean age was approximately 60 years, with a range of about 20 to 90. Patients were allowed to have had prior anti-PD-1, anti-PD-L1 or anti-CTLA-4 therapy, and around 37% of the dose-escalation patients had previously received checkpoint inhibitors. Partial responses occurred in three dose-escalation patients: two with cutaneous melanoma and one with hepatocellular carcinoma. The purpose of peripheral TCRbeta sequencing was to test whether ivuxolimab changed TCR sequence diversity and led to clonal T-cell expansion. The paper reports the monotherapy dose-escalation portion (N of about 47 patients) of the phase I ivuxolimab trial.

Genomic DNA was isolated from the sorted cells so that the TCRbeta CDR3 region could be sequenced. The immunoSEQ Assay was used to sequence the TCRbeta CDR3 regions. TCRdb mirrors the immuneACCESS table, restricted to in-frame sequences. Some clones are absent from its copies; in checked studies, under half trace to an unresolved V gene, and the reason for the others is unknown. The sample has about 59,000 clones on record, around 87% of them singletons. The leading ten clones occupy around 5.2% of the sample. Results the study describes overall, beyond this receptor: Low levels of normalized T-cell clonal expansion were also seen in some patients who did not respond. In the 0.1-3.0 mg/kg groups, partial responders were among the patients with the lowest normalized peripheral clonal expansion, particularly in CD8+ T cells. At doses of 0.1 to 3.0 mg/kg, clonal expansion of both CD4+ and CD8+ T cells in blood was seen between baseline and week 6. On average, CD8+ T cells showed more expanded clones than CD4+ T cells after ivuxolimab. The antigen specificity of the peripheral T cells that underwent clonal expansion was not determined.

The trial excluded patients who had a history of autoimmune disease or were on systemic immunosuppression. Peripheral blood for TCR sequencing was drawn from every dose cohort at baseline, at cycle 4 day 1 and at cycle 7 day 1. Samples were obtained from an open-label, multicenter, first-in-human phase I dose-escalation trial of ivuxolimab. Adults with locally advanced or metastatic melanoma, renal cell carcinoma, hepatocellular carcinoma or head and neck squamous cell carcinoma were enrolled in the trial. CD4+ and CD8+ T cells were sorted separately from peripheral blood before TCR sequencing. The TCR sequence derives from an adult with an advanced solid tumor such as melanoma, head and neck, liver or kidney cancer. Sequencing was performed on CD4+ or CD8+ T cells sorted from blood, taken in a trial of the OX40 agonist ivuxolimab. In this chain, TRBV9 is recombined with TRBJ2-5; TRBD1 matches 7 bases in the middle. In nucleotide form, the sequence is TGTGCCAGCAGCGCCGGGACAGAAAAGAGATCCCAGTACTTC. This yields the protein CASSAGTEKRSQYF.